The TCR beta chain under discussion was sequenced for a study of T cell responses to AZD1222 COVID-19 vaccine. Study-wide context: Pooled in the analysis were second doses at about 4 or about 12 weeks. Study results and caveats: Spike-specific TCR breadth and depth both grew after two AZD1222 doses. It was only five to seven AZD1222 recipients who were seropositive at baseline.

Notes on this clone: Its cognate antigen is unknown.

Sequenced by immunoSEQ multiplex PCR; TCRdb stores in-frame clones only, minus some. Here the sample spans 120,000 to 150,000 clones, roughly 89% being singletons. CDR1 and CDR2 (germline): SGHVS, FNYEAQ. Trimming took 1 base from V and 8 from J, leaving 15 bases between them. CDR3 length: 16 residues. This receptor was obtained from an adult in good health. The chain has TRBV7-6 and TRBJ1-6, with no clear D. This sample comprised peripheral blood, obtained on day 0 of AZD1222 vaccination. CDR3 sequence: CASSLGAGYDDSPLHF. CDR3 DNA: TGTGCCAGCAGCTTAGGGGCTGGTTATGATGATTCACCCCTCCACTTT.